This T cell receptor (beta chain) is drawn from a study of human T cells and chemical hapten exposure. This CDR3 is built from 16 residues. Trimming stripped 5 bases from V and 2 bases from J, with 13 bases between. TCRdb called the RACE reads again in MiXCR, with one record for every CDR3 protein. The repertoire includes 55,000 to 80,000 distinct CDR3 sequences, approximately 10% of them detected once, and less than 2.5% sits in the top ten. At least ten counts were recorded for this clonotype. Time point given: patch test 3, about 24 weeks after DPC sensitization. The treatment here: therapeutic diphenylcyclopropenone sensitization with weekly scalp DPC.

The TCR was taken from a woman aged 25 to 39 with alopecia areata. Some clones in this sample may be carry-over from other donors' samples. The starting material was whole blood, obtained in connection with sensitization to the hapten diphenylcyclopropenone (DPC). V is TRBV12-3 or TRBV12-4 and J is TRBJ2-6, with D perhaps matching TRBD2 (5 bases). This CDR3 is CASSPPFSAGANVLTF. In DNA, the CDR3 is TGTGCCAGCAGTCCCCCCTTTAGCGCTGGGGCCAACGTCCTGACTTTC.